These 28 T cell receptor beta chains were sequenced from one sample in a study of T cells in Graves' hyperthyroidism and ophthalmopathy. RNA transcripts served as the template for amplifying TCR beta CDR3 regions. During a first-round RT-PCR of the TCR CDR3, the HTBI primer set was used. TCRdb independently ran MiXCR on the multiplex PCR reads; one entry per CDR3 protein. The table includes 550,000 to 800,000 distinct CDR3 sequences, about a sixth detected once. The sample comprised blood. Receptors originate from a young man with Graves' hyperthyroidism.

For this clonotype: One junction end does not reproduce the germline sequence, and a read error may be involved. The chain employs TRBV3-1 and TRBJ2-2; TRBD2 matches 8 bases. Germline-derived CDR1 and CDR2 are LGHDT and YNNKEL (reference sequence). This CDR3 is built from 13 residues. CDR3 DNA sequence: TGTGCCAGCAGTCAAGCGGGGGTCGGGGAGCTGTTTTTT. Translated, it gives CASSQAGVGELFF.

In its sample, this clonotype was seen many times. The rearrangement links TRBV11-3 to TRBJ2-5; tentatively, D is TRBD1 or TRBD2 (5 bases each). Deletions cut 1 base from V and 0 bases from J, with 9 bases between. Germline V lookup: CDR1 SGHNT, CDR2 YENEEA. The CDR3 has 15 amino acids. DNA of the CDR3: TGTGCCAGCAGCTTAGGAGGGACCGACCAAGAGACCCAGTACTTC. It yields the protein CASSLGGTDQETQYF.

This chain uses TRBV9 with TRBJ2-3; a weak D match, TRBD2 (6 bases). CDR1 is SGDLS, CDR2 YYNGEE, per germline. The CDR3 contains 15 residues. V was pared by 7 bases and J by 1 base, with 16 bases between. Here the CDR3 reads CASGPRGYGTDTQYF. Written as DNA, the CDR3 is TGTGCCAGCGGACCCCGGGGGTATGGCACAGATACGCAGTATTTT.

This clonotype was counted a few times. V gene TRBV12-3 or TRBV12-4 combines with J gene TRBJ1-1; 7 nucleotides agree with TRBD1. J lost 0 bases, V lost 3 bases, and 7 bases had no gene match. The CDR3 runs to 16 residues. Here the CDR3 reads CASSFLPGGMNTEAFF. As DNA, the CDR3 is TGTGCCAGCAGTTTTTTGCCAGGGGGTATGAACACTGAAGCTTTCTTT.

This clonotype was detected only a few times. The chain employs TRBV18 and TRBJ2-6; D not resolved. CDR1 and CDR2 from the germline V gene are KGHSH and LQKENI. V dropped 8 bases and J dropped 0 bases, with 5 bases sitting between them. The CDR3 spans 13 residues. CDR3 protein: CASPHSGANVLTF. DNA of the CDR3: TGTGCCAGCCCTCACTCTGGGGCCAACGTCCTGACTTTC.

This clonotype was observed at least ten times. CDR3 sequence reads: CASSRGQANTEAFF. In DNA, the CDR3 is TGCGCCAGCAGCCGCGGACAGGCGAACACTGAAGCTTTCTTT. This chain uses TRBV5-1 with TRBJ1-1, with 7 bases lining up with TRBD1. Trimming removed 4 bases from V and 1 base from J; junction bases left unmatched: 4. CDR1 SGHRS and CDR2 YFSETQ come from the germline V gene. The CDR3 totals 14 residues.

This clonotype was seen a few times. The J gene is TRBJ1-2, the V gene TRBV19; unclear D gene. The CDR3 runs 10 residues. Germline V gene data show CDR1 as LNHDA and CDR2 as SQIVND (reference sequence). The germline V and J ends were trimmed by 8 bases and 8 bases, with 9 bases remaining between them. DNA of the CDR3: TGTGCCAGTGGGGAAAGGGGCTACACCTTC. This sequence encodes CASGERGYTF.

This clonotype was detected many times. The V gene is TRBV2, the J gene TRBJ2-5; possibly TRBD2 for D (6 bases). Trimming left V 4 bases short and J 5 bases short, with 8 bases between. This CDR3 comprises 12 residues. Germline CDR1 reads SNHLY; CDR2 reads FYNNEI. The CDR3 DNA reads TGTGCCAGCAGTGGTGCGGGGGAGACCCAGTACTTC. It specifies CASSGAGETQYF.

The chain recombines TRBV12-3 or TRBV12-4 with TRBJ2-3; no reliable D call. This CDR3 spans 14 amino acids. The V end was cut by 0 bases, the J end by 4 bases, with 8 bases between. The CDR3 reads CASSLALRPDTQYF. The CDR3 coding sequence is TGTGCCAGCAGTTTAGCCCTCCGGCCAGATACGCAGTATTTT.

This clonotype was counted many times. The CDR3, as DNA: TGTGCCAGCAGACAATGGACTAGCGGGAATGCCTACAATGAGCAGTTCTTC. It translates to CASRQWTSGNAYNEQFF. This chain joins TRBV2 and TRBJ2-1, with TRBD2 matching over 12 bases. Germline V gene sequence: CDR1 SNHLY, CDR2 FYNNEI. This CDR3 is built from 17 residues. V dropped 6 bases and J dropped 2; count of bases not matched to a gene: 8.

The table lists this clonotype with many counts. The J gene is TRBJ2-7, the V gene TRBV28, with D tentatively TRBD2 (5 bases). Trimming removed 5 bases from V and 2 bases from J, with 10 bases in between. Germline V gene lookup returns CDR1 MDHEN and CDR2 SYDVKM. The CDR3 length is 13 residues. Written as DNA, the CDR3 is TGTGCCAGCAGTACCCCGGGAACCTACGAGCAGTACTTC. Protein product: CASSTPGTYEQYF.

This clonotype was found a few times. The rearrangement joins TRBV18 to TRBJ2-7, with TRBD1 matching 8 bases. The length of the CDR3 is 17 residues. Germline CDR1 KGHSH, CDR2 LQKENI. Trimming took 3 bases from V and 0 from J; bases not matched to a gene: 10. The CDR3 loop is CASSPTRGQAYSYEQYF. The CDR3 DNA sequence: TGTGCCAGCTCACCGACCAGGGGACAGGCCTACTCCTACGAGCAGTACTTC. The entire variable domain, with the rest obtained from reference TRBV18 and TRBJ2-7, is as follows: NAGVMQNPRHLVRRRGQEARLRCSPMKGHSHVYWYRQLPEEGLKFMVYLQKENIIDESGMPKERFSAEFPKEGPSILRIQQVVRGDSAAYFCASSPTRGQAYSYEQYFGPGTRLTVT.

The sample holds many counts of this clonotype. The chain combines TRBV2 with TRBJ2-5, with D perhaps matching TRBD2 (5 bases). The germline V gene has CDR1 SNHLY and CDR2 FYNNEI. The V end lost 3 bases, the J end lost 8 bases, and 7 bases lay between the germline ends. The length of the CDR3 is 11 residues. This chain's CDR3 is CASSDPGTQYF. CDR3 coding DNA: TGTGCCAGCAGTGATCCGGGAACCCAGTACTTC.

This clonotype was recorded many times. The genes are TRBV27 and TRBJ2-3, with 8 positions matching TRBD1. CDR3 length equals 15 residues. Germline V gene sequence: CDR1 MNHEY, CDR2 SMNVEV (reference sequence). V gave up 6 bases and J gave up 3 bases; unmatched junction bases: 8. The CDR3 loop is CASRSGQGRTDTQYF. DNA for the CDR3: TGTGCCAGCAGATCCGGACAGGGCAGGACAGATACGCAGTATTTT.

Many counts were recorded for this clonotype. The chain links TRBV12-3 or TRBV12-4 to TRBJ1-1; D remains unclear. The V gene lost 5 bases and the J gene lost 2 bases, with 12 bases spanning the gap. This CDR3 contains 14 residues. The CDR3 DNA follows: TGTGCCAGCAGTCCATCGAGACCAAACACTGAAGCTTTCTTT. Translation gives CASSPSRPNTEAFF.

As DNA, the CDR3 is TGCAGCGGCGACTTTAGGGATGAGCAGTTCTTC. Residues: CSGDFRDEQFF. The V gene is TRBV29-1, the J gene TRBJ2-1, with D unresolved. The germline V and J ends were trimmed by 7 bases and 8 bases, with 12 bases remaining between them. Germline loops: CDR1 SQVTM, CDR2 ANQGSEA. The CDR3 has 11 residues.

At least ten counts were recorded for this clonotype. V and J are TRBV28 and TRBJ2-1; 11 bases agree with TRBD2. The CDR3 spans 18 residues. Germline values: CDR1 MDHEN, CDR2 SYDVKM. After removal of 3 bases from V and 4 bases from J, the junction contained 11 bases not matched to a gene. This chain's CDR3 is CASSLPSRGLAAYNEQFF. CDR3 in DNA: TGTGCCAGCAGTTTGCCGTCGCGGGGACTAGCGGCTTACAATGAGCAGTTCTTC. Based on the CDR3 plus reference TRBV28 and TRBJ2-1, the full variable domain is DVKVTQSSRYLVKRTGEKVFLECVQDMDHENMFWYRQDPGLGLRLIYFSYDVKMKEKGDIPEGYSVSREKKERFSLILESASTNQTSMYLCASSLPSRGLAAYNEQFFGPGTRLTVL.

The sample holds many counts of this clonotype. The rearrangement uses TRBV20-1 and TRBJ1-1, with 7 bases aligning to TRBD1. This CDR3 has 14 amino acids. The germline gives CDR1 DFQATT, CDR2 SNEGSKA (reference sequence). The CDR3 coding sequence is TGCAGGGCAACTGCAGGGGGGGAAAGCACTGAAGCTTTCTTT. It codes for CRATAGGESTEAFF.

This clonotype was seen ten or more times. One end of the junction does not line up with germline, which may come from a read error. The genes are TRBV20-1 and TRBJ2-1; D is undetermined. CDR3 length: 13 residues. From germline, CDR1 is DFQATT and CDR2 SNEGSKA (reference sequence). CDR3 DNA: TGCAGTGCGAGAGCGATCTCCTACAATGAGCAGTTCTTC. The encoded protein is CSARAISYNEQFF.

This clonotype was counted ten times or more. The CDR3 region is CASSFGGRSPNEQFF. The DNA of the CDR3 is TGTGCCAGCAGTTTTGGGGGGAGGTCCCCCAATGAGCAGTTCTTC. This rearrangement joins TRBV12-3 or TRBV12-4 to TRBJ2-1; perhaps TRBD2 as D (6 bases). This CDR3 comprises 15 residues. V lost 3 bases and J lost 6, with 15 bases in between.

The table lists this clonotype with a few counts. This chain connects TRBV20-1 to TRBJ2-2, with 7 bases lining up with TRBD1. Germline V gene lookup returns CDR1 DFQATT and CDR2 SNEGSKA (reference sequence). V shed 0 bases and J 15 bases; nucleotides not matched to a gene: 4. The CDR3 is made up of 11 amino acids. CDR3 bases: TGCAGTGCTAGAGATAGGCAGGGGGTGTTTTTT. It translates to CSARDRQGVFF.

This clonotype was observed at least ten times. The chain uses TRBV20-1 and TRBJ1-1; 7 bases are a match to TRBD1. J lost 3 bases, V lost 3 bases, and 13 bases had no gene match. This CDR3 is 16 amino acids long. CDR1 DFQATT and CDR2 SNEGSKA come from the germline V gene (reference sequence). CDR3 DNA: TGCAGTGCTAGGCTAGGGGGCGGTGGAGGGGACACTGAAGCTTTCTTT. It is translated as CSARLGGGGGDTEAFF.

The chain employs TRBV7-9 and TRBJ2-1, with TRBD2 identical over 8 bases. The CDR3 is made up of 17 amino acids. Germline values: CDR1 SEHNR, CDR2 FQNEAQ (reference sequence). The J segment lost 6 bases and the V segment lost 1 base, leaving 11 bases of the junction unmatched. The CDR3, as DNA: TGTGCCAGCAGCTTAGAGTGGGTGGAGCGGGAGTTCAATGAGCAGTTCTTC. It yields the protein CASSLEWVEREFNEQFF.

In its sample, this clonotype was seen many times. The chain links TRBV12-3 or TRBV12-4 to TRBJ2-1; D not resolved. The CDR3 sequence is 12 residues long. Between the trimmed V and J ends, which lost 4 bases and 6 bases, there was a span of 7 bases. Written as DNA, the CDR3 is TGTGCCAGCAGTTCCGAGTCCAATGAGCAGTTCTTC. Translated, it gives CASSSESNEQFF.

The rearrangement links TRBV19 to TRBJ1-2; TRBD1 might be the D (6 bases). V lost 4 bases to trimming and J lost 8 bases, with 20 bases between them. CDR1 and CDR2 from the germline V gene are LNHDA and SQIVND (reference sequence). CDR3 length: 15 residues. DNA of the CDR3: TGTGCCAGTAGTACTAACGCTATACAGGGACGCGGCTACACCTTC. Translating gives CASSTNAIQGRGYTF.

This clonotype was detected only a few times. V and J are TRBV27 and TRBJ1-4, with TRBD1 matching over 8 bases. The CDR3 runs to 17 residues. The germline V gene encodes CDR1 MNHEY and CDR2 SMNVEV (reference sequence). Trimming at V came to 6 bases and at J to 5 bases, leaving 14 bases not matched to a gene. The CDR3 nucleotides are TGTGCCAGCAGGGAGGGACCCGGGACAGGAAAGAATGAAAAACTGTTTTTT. Translated, it gives CASREGPGTGKNEKLFF.

The chain couples TRBV30 to TRBJ2-7, with D possibly called TRBD1 or TRBD2 (8 bases each). Germline V lookup: CDR1 GTSNPN, CDR2 SVGIG (reference sequence). This CDR3 has 13 residues. Trimming left V 1 base short and J 7 bases short, with 14 bases between. The CDR3 DNA reads as TGTGCCTGGAGTGACGGGGGGGACAGGGAGCAGTACTTC. Its protein is CAWSDGGDREQYF.

The table lists this clonotype with a few counts. The chain uses TRBV2 and TRBJ2-5, with 8 bases fitting TRBD2. CDR3 length equals 14 residues. Germline-derived CDR1 and CDR2 are SNHLY and FYNNEI. Trimming removed 4 bases from V and 4 bases from J; junction bases left unmatched: 5. The CDR3 nucleotides read TGTGCCAGCAGTGCTAGACTAGCGCGAGAGACCCAGTACTTC. This codes for CASSARLARETQYF.